This T cell receptor beta chain appears in the sequencing data of a study of regulatory T cells in long-lasting Graves disease. Arm-PCR of CDR3 regions with iRepertoire HTBI primers generated TCR beta libraries. Via MiXCR, TCRdb re-called the multiplex PCR reads, giving one row per CDR3 protein. The sample includes 530,000 or so distinct CDR3 sequences, roughly 12% of them seen just once. With 4 bases removed from V and 6 bases from J, the gap between germline ends came to 6 bases. Per the germline V gene, CDR1 is MRHNA and CDR2 is SNTAGT. There are 11 residues in the CDR3. The sample's time point: newly diagnosed GD, antithyroid drugs for less than 3 months. Generation of the TCR library employed RNA extracted from PBMCs. The sample was also linked to a second study, of T cells in Graves' hyperthyroidism and ophthalmopathy.

The sequenced sample was peripheral blood mononuclear cells (PBMCs), obtained at new diagnosis, from a patient treated with antithyroid drugs. This clonotype was sampled from a man younger than 40 with Graves disease. The chain joins TRBV6-4 to TRBJ1-2, with D hard to call. In nucleotides, the CDR3 is TGTGCCAGCAGTGGACCAAATGGCTACACCTTC. Amino acids: CASSGPNGYTF.